Following are 18 T cell receptor beta chains from one sample sequenced in a study of tissue T cells after allogeneic stem cell transplantation. Profiled with immunoSEQ multiplex PCR; TCRdb holds only in-frame clones, not every one. The data hold approximately 5,300 clones, with roughly 62% observed a single time. The sample was tissue from the jejunum, taken at autopsy. These receptors all stem from a male donor at least 60 years old with lung cancer.

V usage is TRBV7-3 and J usage is TRBJ2-1; D could derive from TRBD1 or TRBD2 (5 bases each). The CDR3 totals 17 residues. V dropped 2 bases and J dropped 4 bases, with 18 bases sitting between them. Germline V gene data show CDR1 as SGHTA and CDR2 as FQGTGA. CDR3 nucleotide sequence: TGTGCCAGCAGCTTATGGGGACCCCGACAGACTTACAATGAGCAGTTCTTC. Its protein is CASSLWGPRQTYNEQFF.

The CDR3 DNA is TGCGCCAGCAGCGCAGACGGCCAGCGGACAGATACGCAGTATTTT. Protein: CASSADGQRTDTQYF. The rearrangement uses TRBV4-1 and TRBJ2-3, with a weak D call TRBD2 (5 bases). Trimming cost V 5 bases and J 3 bases, with 15 bases left between them. The germline V gene has CDR1 MGHRA and CDR2 YSYEKL. The CDR3 contains 15 residues.

This chain's CDR3 is CASVPDTSYNSPLHF. The CDR3 nucleotides are TGTGCTAGTGTTCCGGACACCTCCTATAATTCACCCCTCCACTTT. The genes are TRBV12-5 and TRBJ1-6, with D perhaps matching TRBD1 (5 bases). Per the germline V gene, CDR1 is LGHNT and CDR2 is FRNRAP. The germline V and J ends were trimmed by 7 bases and 0 bases, with 10 bases remaining between them. The CDR3 consists of 15 residues.

This rearrangement joins TRBV6-5 to TRBJ1-2; D perhaps matches TRBD1 (5 bases). The V gene lost 4 bases and the J gene lost 8 bases, with 14 bases spanning the gap. The CDR3 covers 13 residues. Germline V gene sequence: CDR1 MNHEY, CDR2 SVGAGI. CDR3: CASSLQGVWGYTF. CDR3 coding DNA: TGTGCCAGCAGTTTACAAGGGGTTTGGGGCTACACCTTC.

V usage is TRBV5-8 and J usage is TRBJ2-7; 14 bases map to TRBD2. Germline assignment: CDR1 SGHTS and CDR2 YDEGEE. This CDR3 is built from 15 residues. With V trimmed by 5 bases and J by 5 bases, 6 bases remained unmatched. CDR3 coding DNA: TGTGCCAGCAGTCATGGACTAGCGGGAGGAGACGAGCAGTACTTC. Its translation is CASSHGLAGGDEQYF.

This clone has just a few counts. The rearrangement joins TRBV7-8 to TRBJ2-3, with TRBD1 identical over 10 bases. V trimming: 5 bases; J trimming: 0 bases; junction bases outside the gene matches: 5. The CDR3 has 16 amino acids. Germline values: CDR1 SGHVS, CDR2 FQNEAQ. In DNA form, the CDR3 reads TGTGCCAGCAGCCGTGACAGGGGGCTCAGCACAGATACGCAGTATTTT. Amino acids: CASSRDRGLSTDTQYF.

In its sample, this clone was seen once. The chain carries TRBV5-6 and TRBJ2-4, with 8 bases matching TRBD1. The CDR3 contains 15 residues. Losses at the gene ends were 1 base for V and 8 bases for J; bases not matched to a gene: 8. Germline lookup yields CDR1 SGHDT and CDR2 YYEEEE. Here the CDR3 DNA reads TGTGCCAGCAGCTTGAGTGGACAGGGTCGAGACATTCAGTACTTC. Translating it yields CASSLSGQGRDIQYF.

This chain connects TRBV7-2 to TRBJ2-7; D is perhaps TRBD2 (7 bases). The CDR3 spans 15 residues. V dropped 4 bases and J dropped 1 base, with 14 bases sitting between them. From germline, CDR1 is SGHTA and CDR2 FQGNSA. The CDR3 here is CASSSNAGASYEQYF. In DNA form, the CDR3 reads TGTGCCAGCAGCTCCAACGCGGGGGCATCCTACGAGCAGTACTTC.

This clone appeared once. The chain has TRBV19 and TRBJ2-6; D not resolved. Germline V gene lookup returns CDR1 LNHDA and CDR2 SQIVND (reference sequence). The CDR3 loop spans 14 amino acids. Trimming stripped 4 bases from V and 0 bases from J, with 4 bases between. The CDR3, as DNA: TGTGCCAGTAGTAGGAACTCTGGGGCCAACGTCCTGACTTTC. Its translation: CASSRNSGANVLTF.

This chain joins TRBV11-2 and TRBJ2-7; 9 bases map to TRBD1. CDR3 size: 16 residues. V was clipped by 1 base and J by 2 bases; unmatched bases: 6. Germline V gives CDR1 SGHAT, CDR2 FQNNGV. The CDR3 loop reads CASSLGQGGSAYEQYF. Written as DNA, the CDR3 is TGTGCCAGCAGCTTAGGACAGGGGGGGAGTGCCTACGAGCAGTACTTC.

This clone rates as large. This sequence joins TRBV9 and TRBJ1-2, with TRBD1 matching 10 bases. J lost 5 bases, V lost 0 bases, and 4 bases had no gene match. The CDR3 sequence is 15 residues long. CDR1 is SGDLS, CDR2 YYNGEE, per germline. CDR3: CASSVEGQGLYGYTF. In DNA form, the CDR3 reads TGTGCCAGCAGCGTAGAGGGACAGGGGTTATATGGCTACACCTTC.

The rearrangement joins TRBV7-6 to TRBJ1-2; 7 bases agree with TRBD1. Germline lookup yields CDR1 SGHVS and CDR2 FNYEAQ. CDR3 length: 12 amino acids. J gave up 6 bases and V 4 bases, and 2 bases lay outside the gene matches. The DNA of the CDR3 is TGTGCCAGCAGCTCCGGACAGGATGGCTACACCTTC. This gives the protein CASSSGQDGYTF.

The V and J genes are TRBV5-5 and TRBJ1-3; D remains ambiguous. Per the germline V gene, CDR1 is SGHKS and CDR2 is YYEKEE (reference sequence). This CDR3 has 16 residues. V gave up 1 base and J gave up 4 bases, with 15 bases separating them. CDR3 bases: TGTGCCAGCAGCTTGAGGACGGAGCTCTGGGGAAACACCATATATTTT. Amino acid sequence: CASSLRTELWGNTIYF.

This clone was seen more than once but under ten times. The rearrangement joins TRBV9 to TRBJ2-3; 11 bases line up with TRBD2. Looked up from germline, CDR1 is SGDLS and CDR2 is YYNGEE. V lost 3 bases and J lost 2; bases outside the gene matches: 8. The CDR3 totals 17 residues. This CDR3 is CASSATVSGGATDTQYF. The CDR3 region has the DNA TGTGCCAGCAGCGCCACCGTTAGCGGGGGGGCCACAGATACGCAGTATTTT.

V is TRBV19 and J is TRBJ2-7, with 10 bases lining up with TRBD2. V lost 3 bases, J lost 5 bases, and 7 bases stayed unmatched. The CDR3 contains 15 residues. Looked up from germline, CDR1 is LNHDA and CDR2 is SQIVND (reference sequence). The chain's CDR3 is CASSISSGRIHEQYF. CDR3 bases: TGTGCCAGTAGTATCTCTAGCGGGAGAATCCACGAGCAGTACTTC.

V usage is TRBV25-1 and J usage is TRBJ2-7, with 9 bases lining up with TRBD1. Germline V CDR1 and CDR2: MGHDK, SYGVNS. Trimming cost V 3 bases and J 7 bases; bases outside gene matches: 4. This CDR3 has 13 amino acids. The CDR3 nucleotides read TGTGCCAGCAGTGATTACAGGGGGCCAGAGCAGTACTTC. This translates into CASSDYRGPEQYF.

The genes are TRBV23-1 and TRBJ1-5; the D is unclear. TRBV23-1 is an ORF, with its function uncertain. The CDR3 runs to 15 residues. Trimming pared 8 bases from V and 0 bases from J, leaving 14 bases between. In DNA, the CDR3 is TGCGCCAGCTCCCGATTCTTCTATAGCAATCAGCCCCAGCATTTT. Protein: CASSRFFYSNQPQHF.

About this clone: At one end the junction does not follow the germline gene, possibly because of a read error. The chain recombines TRBV19 with TRBJ2-7; possibly TRBD2 for D (6 bases). There are 13 residues in the CDR3. Germline V gene lookup returns CDR1 LNHDA and CDR2 SQIVND (reference sequence). CDR3: CASSTRDSHEQYF. CDR3 DNA sequence: TGTGCCAGTAGCACCCGGGACTCCCACGAGCAGTACTTC.